Sequencing of this T cell receptor (beta chain) was carried out in a study of cytomegalovirus exposure and HLA in healthy donors. Amplification used 60 Vbeta primers and 13 Jbeta primers. Profiled with immunoSEQ multiplex PCR; TCRdb holds only in-frame clones, not every one. Of more than 85,000 clones detected, 60% to 85% appear once; the ten largest clones hold about 5.3%. This clone came up once. Its antigen is unidentified. This CDR3 spans 15 amino acids. Per the germline V gene, CDR1 is SEHNR and CDR2 is FQNEAQ (reference sequence). Trimming shortened V by 2 bases and J by 0 bases, and 7 bases separated the two germline ends. General study findings and limits: Per published reports, the classifier diagnosed cytomegalovirus status with high specificity and sensitivity. Analysis was performed later, and it showed HLA-associated TCR beta chains to be more clonally expanded than equally common others.

Sequencing was performed on PBMCs. V is TRBV7-9 and J is TRBJ2-2, with D uncertain. This sequence originates from a male donor in good health and CMV-seronegative. CDR3 loop: CASSLRHPNTGELFF. CDR3 sequence (DNA): TGTGCCAGCAGCTTAAGACATCCGAACACCGGGGAGCTGTTTTTT.